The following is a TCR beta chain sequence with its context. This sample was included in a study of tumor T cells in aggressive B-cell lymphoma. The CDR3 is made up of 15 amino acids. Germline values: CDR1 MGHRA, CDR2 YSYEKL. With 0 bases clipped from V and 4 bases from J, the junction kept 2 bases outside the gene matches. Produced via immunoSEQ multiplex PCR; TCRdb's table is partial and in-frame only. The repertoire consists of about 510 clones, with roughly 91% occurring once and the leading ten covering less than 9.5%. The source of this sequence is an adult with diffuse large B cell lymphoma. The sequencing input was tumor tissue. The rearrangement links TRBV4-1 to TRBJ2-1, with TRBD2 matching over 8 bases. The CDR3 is CASSQDRGGYNEQFF. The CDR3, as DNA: TGCGCCAGCAGCCAAGATCGGGGGGGTTACAATGAGCAGTTCTTC.